The clone carrying this TCR beta chain was found a few times. Its antigen is undetermined. The data are from a study of identical twins. Regarding the study as a whole: Zero-insertion findings could be partly confounded by invariant cells (MAIT and iNKT cells).

Trimming removed 3 bases from V and 5 bases from J; junction bases left unmatched: 5. The germline CDR1 and CDR2 sequences are SEHNR and FQNEAQ (reference sequence). This CDR3 comprises 14 residues. The cDNA had a unique molecular identifier and a template-switch universal primer site. TCRdb itself ran the 5' RACE reads through MiXCR, one entry per CDR3 protein. The sample contains 430,000 or so distinct CDR3 sequences, 20% to 30% of which appear only once. These records were also assigned to another study, of T cells expressing NK-cell markers. That paper adds: Eight donors were sequenced, of whom seven were HCMV-seropositive, while the remaining one was HCMV-seronegative. Top CD8+ clonotypes included the dominant CD3+CD56+NKG2C+ clonotypes in roughly 6 donors.

The receptor was derived from a woman under 30 in good health. The rearrangement joins TRBV7-9 to TRBJ2-7, with TRBD1 identical over 9 bases. The sequenced sample was CD4+ T cells sorted from blood. This CDR3 is CASSFWDREHEQYF. Written as DNA, the CDR3 is TGTGCCAGCAGCTTCTGGGACAGGGAGCACGAGCAGTACTTC.